The present TCR beta chain was sequenced within a study of T cells in tuberculosis. Study outcomes and limitations: The stringent gate may have excluded weak CD1B-GMM tetramer binders.

V was pared by 6 bases and J by 8 bases, with 13 bases between. CDR3 length: 11 residues. Germline V gives CDR1 SQVTM, CDR2 ANQGSEA. Sequenced by immunoSEQ multiplex PCR; TCRdb stores in-frame clones only, minus some. The profile covers tens of thousands of clones, with roughly 93% appearing a single time and under 2.5% taken by the ten largest. Cells were sorted from thawed PBMC rested overnight and stained with GMM-loaded CD1B tetramer, viability dye and anti-CD3. C32 glucose monomycolate from Rhodococcus equi was loaded onto the CD1B tetramers. PBMC for tetramer sorting were first depleted of CD14-expressing monocytes. Tetramer-negative cells, some 95,000 per donor, were also sorted.

This TCR derives from an adult woman with latent tuberculosis. V is TRBV29-1 and J is TRBJ1-2, with a possible D match to TRBD1 (6 bases). Sequencing was done on a sample of CD1b-GMM tetramer-negative cells sorted from PBMCs. CDR3: CSVRDTLGYTF. CDR3 nucleotide sequence: TGCAGCGTCCGGGACACCCTCGGCTACACCTTC. The entire variable domain, with the rest obtained from reference TRBV29-1 and TRBJ1-2, is as follows: SAVISQKPSRDICQRGTSLTIQCQVDSQVTMMFWYRQQPGQSLTLIATANQGSEATYESGFVIDKFPISRPNLTFSTLTVSNMSPEDSSIYLCSVRDTLGYTFGSGTRLTVV.